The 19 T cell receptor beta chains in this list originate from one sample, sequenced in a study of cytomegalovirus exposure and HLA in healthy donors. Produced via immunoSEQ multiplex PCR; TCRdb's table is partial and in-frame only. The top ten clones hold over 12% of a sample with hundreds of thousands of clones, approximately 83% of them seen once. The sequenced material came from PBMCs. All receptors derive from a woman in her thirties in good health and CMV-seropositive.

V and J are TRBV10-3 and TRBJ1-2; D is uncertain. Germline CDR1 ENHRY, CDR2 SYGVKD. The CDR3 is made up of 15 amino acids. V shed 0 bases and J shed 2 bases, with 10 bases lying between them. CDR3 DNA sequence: TGTGCCATCAGTGAGTCGTTGGGAGAGAACTATGGCTACACCTTC. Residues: CAISESLGENYGYTF.

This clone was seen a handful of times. CDR3 amino acids: CASSEVSGTGANVLTF. The CDR3, as DNA: TGTGCCAGCAGTGAAGTTTCAGGGACTGGGGCCAACGTCCTGACTTTC. This rearrangement joins TRBV6-1 to TRBJ2-6; maybe TRBD1 (5 bases). Trimming shortened V by 1 base and J by 2 bases, and 9 bases separated the two germline ends. CDR1 and CDR2 from the germline V gene are MNHNS and SASEGT. This CDR3 has 16 residues.

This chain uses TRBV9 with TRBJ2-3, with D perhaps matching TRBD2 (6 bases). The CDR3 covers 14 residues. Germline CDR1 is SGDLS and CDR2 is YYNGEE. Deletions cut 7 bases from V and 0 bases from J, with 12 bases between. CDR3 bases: TGTGCCAGCGGGAGCGGGTACAGCACAGATACGCAGTATTTT. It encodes CASGSGYSTDTQYF. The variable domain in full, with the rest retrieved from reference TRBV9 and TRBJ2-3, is DSGVTQTPKHLITATGQRVTLRCSPRSGDLSVYWYQQSLDQGLQFLIQYYNGEERAKGNILERFSAQQFPDLHSELNLSSLELGDSALYFCASGSGYSTDTQYFGPGTRLTVL.

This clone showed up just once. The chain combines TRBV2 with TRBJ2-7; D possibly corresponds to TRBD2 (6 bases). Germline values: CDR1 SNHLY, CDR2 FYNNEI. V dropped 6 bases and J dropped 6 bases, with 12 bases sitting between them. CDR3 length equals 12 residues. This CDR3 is CASRAEGFEQYF. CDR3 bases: TGTGCCAGCAGGGCGGAGGGTTTCGAGCAGTACTTC.

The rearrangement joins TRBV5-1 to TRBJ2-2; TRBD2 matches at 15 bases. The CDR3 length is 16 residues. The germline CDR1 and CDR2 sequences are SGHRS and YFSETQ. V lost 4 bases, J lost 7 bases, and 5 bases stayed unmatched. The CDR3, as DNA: TGCGCCAGCAGCACAGGACTAGCGGGAGGGTACGGGGAGCTGTTTTTT. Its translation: CASSTGLAGGYGELFF.

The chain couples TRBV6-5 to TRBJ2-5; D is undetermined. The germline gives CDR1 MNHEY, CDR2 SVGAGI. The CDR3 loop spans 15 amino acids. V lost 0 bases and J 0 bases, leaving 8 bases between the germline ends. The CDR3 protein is CASSYSRVHQETQYF. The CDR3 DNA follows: TGTGCCAGCAGTTACTCGAGAGTGCACCAAGAGACCCAGTACTTC.

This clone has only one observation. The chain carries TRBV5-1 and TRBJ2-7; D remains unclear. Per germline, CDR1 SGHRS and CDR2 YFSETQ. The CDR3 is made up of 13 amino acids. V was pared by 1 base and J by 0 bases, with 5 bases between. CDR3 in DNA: TGCGCCAGCAGCTTGATTGGCTCCTACGAGCAGTACTTC. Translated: CASSLIGSYEQYF. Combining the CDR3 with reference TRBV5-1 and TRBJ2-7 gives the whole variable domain KAGVTQTPRYLIKTRGQQVTLSCSPISGHRSVSWYQQTPGQGLQFLFEYFSETQRNKGNFPGRFSGRQFSNSRSEMNVSTLELGDSALYLCASSLIGSYEQYFGPGTRLTVT.

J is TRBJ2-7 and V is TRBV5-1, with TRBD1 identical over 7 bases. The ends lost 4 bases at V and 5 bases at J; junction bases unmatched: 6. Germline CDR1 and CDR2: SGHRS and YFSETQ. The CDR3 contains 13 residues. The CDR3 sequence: CASSPTQGDEQYF. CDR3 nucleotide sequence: TGCGCCAGCAGCCCGACGCAGGGGGACGAGCAGTACTTC.

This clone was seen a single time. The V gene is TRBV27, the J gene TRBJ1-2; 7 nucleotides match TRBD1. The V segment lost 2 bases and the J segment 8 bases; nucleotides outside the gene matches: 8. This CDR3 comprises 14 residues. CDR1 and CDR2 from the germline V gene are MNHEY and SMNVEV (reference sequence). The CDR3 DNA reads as TGTGCCAGCAGTTTAAGGTGGACAGGTGGGGGCTACACCTTC. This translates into CASSLRWTGGGYTF.

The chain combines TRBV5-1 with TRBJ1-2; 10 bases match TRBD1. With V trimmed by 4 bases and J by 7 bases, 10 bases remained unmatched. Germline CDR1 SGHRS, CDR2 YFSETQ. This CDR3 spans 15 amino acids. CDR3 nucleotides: TGCGCCAGCAGCCCGGGGGGACAGGGGCTTCTTGGCTACACCTTC. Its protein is CASSPGGQGLLGYTF.

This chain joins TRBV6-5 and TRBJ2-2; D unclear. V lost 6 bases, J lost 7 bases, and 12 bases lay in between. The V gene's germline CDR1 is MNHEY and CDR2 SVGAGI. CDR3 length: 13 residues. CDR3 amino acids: CASRRIGGGELFF. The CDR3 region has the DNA TGTGCCAGCAGGCGAATCGGCGGCGGGGAGCTGTTTTTT.

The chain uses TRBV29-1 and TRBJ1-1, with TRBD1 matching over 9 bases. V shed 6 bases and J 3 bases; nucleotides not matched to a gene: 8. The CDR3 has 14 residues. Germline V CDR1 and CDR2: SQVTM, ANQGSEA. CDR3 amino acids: CSVLGDRDHTEAFF. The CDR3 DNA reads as TGCAGCGTCCTAGGGGACAGGGATCACACTGAAGCTTTCTTT. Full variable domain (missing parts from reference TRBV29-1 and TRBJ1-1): SAVISQKPSRDICQRGTSLTIQCQVDSQVTMMFWYRQQPGQSLTLIATANQGSEATYESGFVIDKFPISRPNLTFSTLTVSNMSPEDSSIYLCSVLGDRDHTEAFFGQGTRLTVV.

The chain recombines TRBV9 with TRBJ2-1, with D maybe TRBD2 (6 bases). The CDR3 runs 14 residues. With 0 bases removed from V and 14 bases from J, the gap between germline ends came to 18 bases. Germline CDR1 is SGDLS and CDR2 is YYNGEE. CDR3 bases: TGTGCCAGCAGCGTAGACTCCTCGTCGACTAGAAAGTTCTTC. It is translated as CASSVDSSSTRKFF.

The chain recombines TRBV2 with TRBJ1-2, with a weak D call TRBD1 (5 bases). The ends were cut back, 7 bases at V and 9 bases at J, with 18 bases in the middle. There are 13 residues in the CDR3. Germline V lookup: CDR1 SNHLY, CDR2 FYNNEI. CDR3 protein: CASTRPGTSSYTF. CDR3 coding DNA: TGTGCCAGCACACGACCCGGGACCTCGAGCTACACCTTC. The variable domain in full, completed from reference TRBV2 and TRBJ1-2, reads EPEVTQTPSHQVTQMGQEVILRCVPISNHLYFYWYRQILGQKVEFLVSFYNNEISEKSEIFDDQFSVERPDGSNFTLKIRSTKLEDSAMYFCASTRPGTSSYTFGSGTRLTVV.

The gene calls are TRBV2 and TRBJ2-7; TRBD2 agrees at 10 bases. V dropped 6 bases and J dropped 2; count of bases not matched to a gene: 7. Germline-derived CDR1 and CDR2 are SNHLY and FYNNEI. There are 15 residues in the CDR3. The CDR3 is CASSSRLAGPYEQYF. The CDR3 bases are TGTGCCAGCAGCTCCAGACTAGCGGGTCCCTACGAGCAGTACTTC.

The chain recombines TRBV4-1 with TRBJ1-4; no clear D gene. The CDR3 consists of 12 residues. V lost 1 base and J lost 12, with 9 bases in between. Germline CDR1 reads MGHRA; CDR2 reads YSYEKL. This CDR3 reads CASSQGSAELFF. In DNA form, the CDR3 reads TGCGCCAGCAGCCAAGGCAGTGCGGAACTGTTTTTT.

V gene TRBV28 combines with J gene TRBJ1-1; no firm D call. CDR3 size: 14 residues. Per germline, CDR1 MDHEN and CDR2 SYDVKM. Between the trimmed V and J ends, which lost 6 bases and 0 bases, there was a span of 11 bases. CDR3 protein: CASSPPGLNTEAFF. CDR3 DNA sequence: TGTGCCAGCAGCCCCCCCGGTCTGAACACTGAAGCTTTCTTT.

The CDR3 DNA follows: TGTGCCTGGAGTGCCCTGACGCCGGGCACCTTC. This gives the protein CAWSALTPGTF. V usage is TRBV30 and J usage is TRBJ1-2; D uncertain. There are 11 residues in the CDR3. Germline V gene sequence: CDR1 GTSNPN, CDR2 SVGIG (reference sequence). Trimming cost V 1 base and J 13 bases, with 13 bases left between them.

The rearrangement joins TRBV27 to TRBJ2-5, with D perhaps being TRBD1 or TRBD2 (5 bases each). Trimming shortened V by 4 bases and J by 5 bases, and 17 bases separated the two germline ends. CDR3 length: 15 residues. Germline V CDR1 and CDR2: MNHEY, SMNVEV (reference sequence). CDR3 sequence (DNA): TGTGCCAGCAGTTCTGCAGGGCCCGGCGGGGAGACCCAGTACTTC. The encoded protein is CASSSAGPGGETQYF.